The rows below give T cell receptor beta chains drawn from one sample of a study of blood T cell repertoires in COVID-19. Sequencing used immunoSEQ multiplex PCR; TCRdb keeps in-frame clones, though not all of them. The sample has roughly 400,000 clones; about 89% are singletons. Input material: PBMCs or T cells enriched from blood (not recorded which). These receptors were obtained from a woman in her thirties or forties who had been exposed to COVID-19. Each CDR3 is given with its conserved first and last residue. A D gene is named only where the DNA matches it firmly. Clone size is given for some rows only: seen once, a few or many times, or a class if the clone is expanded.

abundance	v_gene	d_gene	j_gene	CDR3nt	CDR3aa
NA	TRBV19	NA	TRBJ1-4	TGTGCCAGTAGTCCCTGGACAGCAACTAATGAAAAACTGTTTTTT	CASSPWTATNEKLFF
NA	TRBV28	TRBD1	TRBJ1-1	TGTGCCAGCAGCCCCTCCGGACAGGGTTTAACTGAAGCTTTCTTT	CASSPSGQGLTEAFF
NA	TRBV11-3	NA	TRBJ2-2	TGTGCCAGCAGCTTAGAACATACCGGGGAGCTGTTTTTT	CASSLEHTGELFF
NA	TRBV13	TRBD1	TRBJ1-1	TGTGCCAGCAGCTCCCCGGACAGGGCTGAAGCTTTCTTT	CASSSPDRAEAFF
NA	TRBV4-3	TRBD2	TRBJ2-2	TGCGCCAGCAGCCAAGACTTTAGCGGGAGGGCCTTCGGGGAGCTGTTTTTT	CASSQDFSGRAFGELFF
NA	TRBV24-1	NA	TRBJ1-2	TGTGCCACCAGTGATTCGTTCTATGGCTACACCTTC	CATSDSFYGYTF
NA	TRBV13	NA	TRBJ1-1	TGTGCCAGCAGCCGGGGCGGGGATAAAGCTTTCTTT	CASSRGGDKAFF
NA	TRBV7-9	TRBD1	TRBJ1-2	TGTGCCAGCAGCCCAGGGGGGTATGGCTACACCTTC	CASSPGGYGYTF
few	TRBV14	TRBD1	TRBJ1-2	TGTGCCAGCAGCCAAGAGGACAGGGGAGCTAACTATGGCTACACCTTC	CASSQEDRGANYGYTF
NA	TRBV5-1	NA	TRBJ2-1	TGCGCCAGCAGCTTGACTAGCCCCTATGAGCAGTTCTTC	CASSLTSPYEQFF
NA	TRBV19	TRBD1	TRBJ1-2	TGTGCCAGTAGTATTGAAGGGACAGGGTATGGCTACACCTTC	CASSIEGTGYGYTF
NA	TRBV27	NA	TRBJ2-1	TGTGCCAGCAGCCCCACAGGGAGCTCCTACAATGAGCAGTTCTTC	CASSPTGSSYNEQFF
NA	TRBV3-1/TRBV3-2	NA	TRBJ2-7	TGTGCCAGCAGCCAAAATCTCGAGCAGTACTTC	CASSQNLEQYF
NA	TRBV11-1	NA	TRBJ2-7	TGTGCCAGCAGCTTTAAAATGGACACCTACTACGAGCAGTACTTC	CASSFKMDTYYEQYF
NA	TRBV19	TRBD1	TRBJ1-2	TGTGCCAGTAGCAAAAAGGACAGGAACTATGGCTACACCTTC	CASSKKDRNYGYTF
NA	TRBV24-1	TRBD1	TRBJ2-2	TGTGCCACCAGTGATTTCGGACAGGGGGGTGTTACCGGGGAGCTGTTTTTT	CATSDFGQGGVTGELFF
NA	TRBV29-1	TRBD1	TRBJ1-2	TGCAGCGTTGAAGCGGGACAGGGGAACTATGGCTACACCTTC	CSVEAGQGNYGYTF